The source of this T cell receptor (beta chain) is a study of cytomegalovirus exposure and HLA in healthy donors. On this clone: The target antigen is unknown.

The CDR3 extends over 16 amino acids. Germline V gene lookup returns CDR1 LNHDA and CDR2 SQIVND (reference sequence). The V and J ends lost 5 bases and 6 bases, in that order; junction bases with no gene match: 12. PCR was performed using 60 Vbeta and 13 Jbeta primers. Assay used: immunoSEQ multiplex PCR; TCRdb lists only in-frame clones, some missing. The sample contains around 150,000 clones, roughly 80% of which appear only once. General study points: Reported performance of the classifier showed diagnosis of cytomegalovirus status with high specificity and sensitivity.

The material sequenced was PBMCs. The rearrangement joins TRBV19 to TRBJ1-2; TRBD1 agrees at 10 bases. The TCR was taken from a female donor in good health and CMV-seronegative. In DNA form, the CDR3 reads TGTGCCAGTAGTTTACAGACAGGGGGCGTCTTTGATGGCTACACCTTC. Protein sequence: CASSLQTGGVFDGYTF. Looking up the rest from reference TRBV19 and TRBJ1-2 gives the full variable domain: DGGITQSPKYLFRKEGQNVTLSCEQNLNHDAMYWYRQDPGQGLRLIYYSQIVNDFQKGDIAEGYSVSREKKESFPLTVTSAQKNPTAFYLCASSLQTGGVFDGYTFGSGTRLTVV.